This TCR beta chain came from a study of CD8 T cells in Susac syndrome. TEMRA cells were FACS-enriched, while CD8+ and CD4+ T cells were negatively isolated. The authors reverse transcribed 0.5 to 1 ug RNA with random hexamers. Amplification of TCR beta CDR3 was carried out by immunoSEQ multiplex PCR, which covered 54 Vbeta and 13 Jbeta segments. TCRdb ran MiXCR on the immunoSEQ multiplex PCR reads and lists one entry per CDR3 protein. The sample includes some 260,000 distinct CDR3 sequences, 85% of them seen just once. The germline V gene has CDR1 SNHLY and CDR2 FYNNEI. The V gene lost 2 bases and the J gene lost 8 bases, with 7 bases spanning the gap. The CDR3 runs to 12 residues.

V and J are TRBV2 and TRBJ1-5; no reliable D call. Sequencing was performed on CD8+ T cells from PBMCs. The receptor was isolated from a human donor with multiple sclerosis. CDR3: CASSERSEPQHF. CDR3 nucleotides: TGTGCCAGCAGTGAACGGTCGGAGCCCCAGCATTTT.